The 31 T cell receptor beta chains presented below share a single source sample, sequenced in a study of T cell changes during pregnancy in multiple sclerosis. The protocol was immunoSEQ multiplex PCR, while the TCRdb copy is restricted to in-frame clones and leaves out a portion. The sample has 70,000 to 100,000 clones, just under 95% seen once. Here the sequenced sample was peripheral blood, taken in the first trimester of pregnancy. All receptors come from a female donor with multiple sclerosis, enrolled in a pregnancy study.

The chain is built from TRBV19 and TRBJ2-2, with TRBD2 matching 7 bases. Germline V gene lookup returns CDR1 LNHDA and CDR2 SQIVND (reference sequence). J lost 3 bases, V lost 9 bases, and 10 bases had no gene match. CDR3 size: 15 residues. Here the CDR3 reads CASLRGGWDTGELFF. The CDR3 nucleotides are TGTGCCAGCCTAAGGGGAGGGTGGGACACCGGGGAGCTGTTTTTT.

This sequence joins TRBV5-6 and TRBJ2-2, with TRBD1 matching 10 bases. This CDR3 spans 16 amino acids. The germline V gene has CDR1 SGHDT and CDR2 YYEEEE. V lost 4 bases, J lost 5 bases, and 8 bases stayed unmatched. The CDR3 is CASSTRDRGRTGELFF. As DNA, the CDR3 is TGTGCCAGCAGCACTCGAGACAGGGGGCGAACCGGGGAGCTGTTTTTT.

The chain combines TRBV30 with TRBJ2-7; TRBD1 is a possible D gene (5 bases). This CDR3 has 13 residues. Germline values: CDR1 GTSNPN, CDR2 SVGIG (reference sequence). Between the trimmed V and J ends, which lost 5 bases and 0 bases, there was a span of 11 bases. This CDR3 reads CAWSWGHSYEQYF. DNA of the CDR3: TGTGCCTGGTCCTGGGGCCACTCCTACGAGCAGTACTTC.

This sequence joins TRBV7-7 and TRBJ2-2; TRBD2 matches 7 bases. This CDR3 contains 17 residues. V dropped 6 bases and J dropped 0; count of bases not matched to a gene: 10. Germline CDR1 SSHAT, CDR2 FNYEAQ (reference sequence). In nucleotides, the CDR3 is TGTGCCAGCAGTTCCCACGGTCTAGCGGCGAACACCGGGGAGCTGTTTTTT. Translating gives CASSSHGLAANTGELFF.

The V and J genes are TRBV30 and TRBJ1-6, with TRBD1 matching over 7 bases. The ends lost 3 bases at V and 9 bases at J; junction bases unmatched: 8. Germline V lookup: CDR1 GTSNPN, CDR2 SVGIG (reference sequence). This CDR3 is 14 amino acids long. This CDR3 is CAWRLTGILSPLHF. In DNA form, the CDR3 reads TGTGCCTGGAGACTGACAGGGATCCTTTCACCCCTCCACTTT.

The DNA for the CDR3 is TGTGCCAGCAGTCTCCGACAGGGGGCAGATACGCAGTATTTT. This sequence encodes CASSLRQGADTQYF. The gene calls are TRBV2 and TRBJ2-3; 9 bases are shared with TRBD1. CDR3 length: 14 amino acids. Germline V gene lookup returns CDR1 SNHLY and CDR2 FYNNEI. With V trimmed by 5 bases and J by 4 bases, 4 bases remained unmatched.

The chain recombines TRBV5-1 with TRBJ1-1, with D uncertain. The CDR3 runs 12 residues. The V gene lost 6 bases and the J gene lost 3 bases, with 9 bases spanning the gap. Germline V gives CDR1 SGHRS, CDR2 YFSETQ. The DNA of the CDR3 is TGCGCCAGCATATCGAGGGACACTGAAGCTTTCTTT. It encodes CASISRDTEAFF.

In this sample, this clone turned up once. Written as DNA, the CDR3 is TGTGCCAGCAGCCCCTGGACAAGGGCTAGCACAGATACGCAGTATTTT. Amino acids: CASSPWTRASTDTQYF. The rearrangement joins TRBV9 to TRBJ2-3; TRBD1 is a possible D gene (5 bases). V lost 4 bases and J 0 bases, leaving 15 bases between the germline ends. CDR1 and CDR2 (germline): SGDLS, YYNGEE. There are 16 residues in the CDR3.

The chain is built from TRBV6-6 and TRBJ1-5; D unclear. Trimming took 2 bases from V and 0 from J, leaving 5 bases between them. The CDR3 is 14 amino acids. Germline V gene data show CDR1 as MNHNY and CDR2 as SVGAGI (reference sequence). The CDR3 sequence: CASSYRGSNQPQHF. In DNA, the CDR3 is TGTGCCAGCAGTTACCGGGGTAGCAATCAGCCCCAGCATTTT.

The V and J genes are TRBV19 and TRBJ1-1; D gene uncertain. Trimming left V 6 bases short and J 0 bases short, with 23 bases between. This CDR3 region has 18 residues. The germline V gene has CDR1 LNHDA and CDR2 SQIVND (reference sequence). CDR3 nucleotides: TGTGCCAGTAGGCCCTCTGAGAGGGCGTACGATATGAACACTGAAGCTTTCTTT. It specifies CASRPSERAYDMNTEAFF. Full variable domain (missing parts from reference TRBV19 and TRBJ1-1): DGGITQSPKYLFRKEGQNVTLSCEQNLNHDAMYWYRQDPGQGLRLIYYSQIVNDFQKGDIAEGYSVSREKKESFPLTVTSAQKNPTAFYLCASRPSERAYDMNTEAFFGQGTRLTVV.

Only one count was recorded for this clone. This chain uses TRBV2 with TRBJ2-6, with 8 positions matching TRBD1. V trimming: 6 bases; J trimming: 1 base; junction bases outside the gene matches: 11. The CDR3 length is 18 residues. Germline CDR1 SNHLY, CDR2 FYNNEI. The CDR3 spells CASRMGQASVSGANVLTF. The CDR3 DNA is TGTGCCAGCAGGATGGGACAGGCCTCCGTTTCTGGGGCCAACGTCCTGACTTTC.

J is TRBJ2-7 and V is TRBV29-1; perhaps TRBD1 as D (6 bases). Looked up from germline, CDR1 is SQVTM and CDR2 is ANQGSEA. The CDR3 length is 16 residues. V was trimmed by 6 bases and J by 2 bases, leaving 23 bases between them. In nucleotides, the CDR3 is TGCAGCGTCCGGGGCTTTACAGGGCGAGGGACCTACGAGCAGTACTTC. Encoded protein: CSVRGFTGRGTYEQYF.

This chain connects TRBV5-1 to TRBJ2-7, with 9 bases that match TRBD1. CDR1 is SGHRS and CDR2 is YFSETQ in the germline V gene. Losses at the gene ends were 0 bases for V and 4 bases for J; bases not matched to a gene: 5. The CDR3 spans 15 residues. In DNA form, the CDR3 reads TGCGCCAGCAGCTTGGGGGGACAGGGACGGTACGAGCAGTACTTC. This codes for CASSLGGQGRYEQYF.

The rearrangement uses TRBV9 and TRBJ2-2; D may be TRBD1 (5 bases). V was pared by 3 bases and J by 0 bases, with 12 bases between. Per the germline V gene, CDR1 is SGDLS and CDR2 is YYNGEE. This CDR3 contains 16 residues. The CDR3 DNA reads TGTGCCAGCAGCGGGTTGTCAGGGTCGAACACCGGGGAGCTGTTTTTT. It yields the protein CASSGLSGSNTGELFF.

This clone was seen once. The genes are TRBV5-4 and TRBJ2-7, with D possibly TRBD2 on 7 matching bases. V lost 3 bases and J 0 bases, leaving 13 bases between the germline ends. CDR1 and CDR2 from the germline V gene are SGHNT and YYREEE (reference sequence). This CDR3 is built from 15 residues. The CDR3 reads CASSSKGGNSYEQYF. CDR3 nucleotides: TGTGCCAGCAGCTCAAAGGGGGGGAACTCCTACGAGCAGTACTTC.

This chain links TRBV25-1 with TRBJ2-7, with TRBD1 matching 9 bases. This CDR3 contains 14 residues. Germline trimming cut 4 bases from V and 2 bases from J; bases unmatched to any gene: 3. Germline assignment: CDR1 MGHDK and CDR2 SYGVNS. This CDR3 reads CASSAGTGTYEQYF. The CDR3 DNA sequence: TGTGCCAGCAGTGCCGGGACAGGGACCTACGAGCAGTACTTC.

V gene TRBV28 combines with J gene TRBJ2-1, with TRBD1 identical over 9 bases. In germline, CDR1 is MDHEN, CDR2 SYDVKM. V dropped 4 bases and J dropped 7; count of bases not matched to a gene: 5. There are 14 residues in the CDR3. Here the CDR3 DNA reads TGTGCCAGCAGTTCCCGGGACAGGGAAAATGAGCAGTTCTTC. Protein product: CASSSRDRENEQFF.

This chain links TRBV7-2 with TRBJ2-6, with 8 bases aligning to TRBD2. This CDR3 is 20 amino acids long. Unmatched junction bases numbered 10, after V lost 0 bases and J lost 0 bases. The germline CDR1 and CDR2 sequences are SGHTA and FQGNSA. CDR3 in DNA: TGTGCCAGCAGCTTAGCCGGGAGGGAGGGACCCAGCTCTGGGGCCAACGTCCTGACTTTC. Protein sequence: CASSLAGREGPSSGANVLTF. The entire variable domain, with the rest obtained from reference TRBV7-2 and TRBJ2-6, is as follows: GAGVSQSPSNKVTEKGKDVELRCDPISGHTALYWYRQSLGQGLEFLIYFQGNSAPDKSGLPSDRFSAERTGGSVSTLTIQRTQQEDSAVYLCASSLAGREGPSSGANVLTFGAGSRLTVL.

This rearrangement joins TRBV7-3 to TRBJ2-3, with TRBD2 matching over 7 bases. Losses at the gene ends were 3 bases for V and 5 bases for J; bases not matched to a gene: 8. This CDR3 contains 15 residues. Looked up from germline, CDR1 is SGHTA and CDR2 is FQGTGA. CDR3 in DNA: TGTGCCAGCAGCTTTCAGGACCGGGGGGTAGATACGCAGTATTTT. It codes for CASSFQDRGVDTQYF.

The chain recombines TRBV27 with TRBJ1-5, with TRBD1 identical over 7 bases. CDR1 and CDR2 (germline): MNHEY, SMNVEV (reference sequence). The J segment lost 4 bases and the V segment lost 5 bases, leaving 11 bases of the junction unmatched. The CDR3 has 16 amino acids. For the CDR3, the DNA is TGTGCCAGCAGTCCACACCCTCAGACAGGGAATCAGCCCCAGCATTTT. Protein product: CASSPHPQTGNQPQHF.

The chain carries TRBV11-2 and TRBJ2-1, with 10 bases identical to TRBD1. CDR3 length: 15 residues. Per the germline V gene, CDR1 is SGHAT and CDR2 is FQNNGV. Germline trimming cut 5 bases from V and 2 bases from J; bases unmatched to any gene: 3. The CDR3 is CASSGGTGAYNEQFF. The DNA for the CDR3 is TGTGCCAGCAGCGGTGGGACAGGGGCCTACAATGAGCAGTTCTTC.

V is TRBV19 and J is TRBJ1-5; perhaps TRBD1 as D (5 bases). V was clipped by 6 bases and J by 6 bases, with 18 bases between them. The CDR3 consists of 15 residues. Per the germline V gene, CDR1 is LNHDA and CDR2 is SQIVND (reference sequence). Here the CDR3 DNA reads TGTGCCAGTAGGGCCGGGACGGGGGAAGTTCAGCCCCAGCATTTT. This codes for CASRAGTGEVQPQHF.

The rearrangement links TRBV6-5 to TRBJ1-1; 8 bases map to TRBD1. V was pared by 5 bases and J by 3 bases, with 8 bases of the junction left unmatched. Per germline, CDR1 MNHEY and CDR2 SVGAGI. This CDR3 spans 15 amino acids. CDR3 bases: TGTGCCAGCAGTCTGAACAGGGGGTCCGACACTGAAGCTTTCTTT. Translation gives CASSLNRGSDTEAFF.

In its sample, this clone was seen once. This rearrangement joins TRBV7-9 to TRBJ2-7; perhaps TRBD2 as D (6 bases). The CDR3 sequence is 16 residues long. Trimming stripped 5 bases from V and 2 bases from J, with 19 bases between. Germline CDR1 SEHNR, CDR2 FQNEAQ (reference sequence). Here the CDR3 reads CASSPSEGRIAYEQYF. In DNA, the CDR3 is TGTGCCAGCAGCCCCAGTGAGGGGAGGATCGCCTACGAGCAGTACTTC.

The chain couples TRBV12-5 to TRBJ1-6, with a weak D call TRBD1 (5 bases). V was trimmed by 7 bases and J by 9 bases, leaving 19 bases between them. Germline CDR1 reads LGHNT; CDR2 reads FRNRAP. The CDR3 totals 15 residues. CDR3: CASASAGEDRSPLHF. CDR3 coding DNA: TGTGCTAGTGCTTCCGCGGGGGAGGATCGTTCACCCCTCCACTTT.

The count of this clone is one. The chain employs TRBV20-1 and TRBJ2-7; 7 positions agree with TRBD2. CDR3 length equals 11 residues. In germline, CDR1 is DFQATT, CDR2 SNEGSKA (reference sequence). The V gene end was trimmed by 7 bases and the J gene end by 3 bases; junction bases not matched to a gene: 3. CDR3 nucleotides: TGCAGTGGGGGAGGGCGCTACGAGCAGTACTTC. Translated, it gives CSGGGRYEQYF.

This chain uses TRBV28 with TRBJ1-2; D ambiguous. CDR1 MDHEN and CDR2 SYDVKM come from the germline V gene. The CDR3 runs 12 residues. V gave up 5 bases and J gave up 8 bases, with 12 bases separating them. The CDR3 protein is CASSPIGGGYTF. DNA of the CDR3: TGTGCCAGCAGTCCCATAGGCGGGGGCTACACCTTC.

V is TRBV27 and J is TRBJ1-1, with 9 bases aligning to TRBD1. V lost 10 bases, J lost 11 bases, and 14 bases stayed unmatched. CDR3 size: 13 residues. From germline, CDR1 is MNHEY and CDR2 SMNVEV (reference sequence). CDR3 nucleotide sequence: TGTGCCACCAGCTCTCCATACAGGGGGCACGCTTTCTTT. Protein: CATSSPYRGHAFF.

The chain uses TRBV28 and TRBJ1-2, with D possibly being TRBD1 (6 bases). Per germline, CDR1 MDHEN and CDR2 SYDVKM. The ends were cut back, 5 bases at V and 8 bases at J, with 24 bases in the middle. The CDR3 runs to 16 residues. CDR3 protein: CASSPLGQRSLTGYTF. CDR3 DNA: TGTGCCAGCAGTCCCCTCGGACAGAGATCCTTGACCGGCTACACCTTC.

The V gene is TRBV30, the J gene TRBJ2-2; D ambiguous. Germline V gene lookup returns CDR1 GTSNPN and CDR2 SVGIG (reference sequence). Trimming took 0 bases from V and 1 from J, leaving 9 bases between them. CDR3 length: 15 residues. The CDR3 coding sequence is TGTGCCTGGAGTGTCCGACGGAGGAACACCGGGGAGCTGTTTTTT. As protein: CAWSVRRRNTGELFF.

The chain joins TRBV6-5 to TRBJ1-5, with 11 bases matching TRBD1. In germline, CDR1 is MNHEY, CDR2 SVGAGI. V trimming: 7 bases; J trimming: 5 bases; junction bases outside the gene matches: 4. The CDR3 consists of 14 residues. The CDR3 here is CASMMDRGHQPQHF. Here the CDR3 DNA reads TGTGCCAGCATGATGGACAGGGGGCATCAGCCCCAGCATTTT.